These 32 T cell receptor beta chains came from one sample sequenced in a study of type 1 and type 2 diabetes patients. Amplification started from genomic DNA. A primer set of 30 forward and 13 reverse primers amplified the CDR3. TCRdb recomputed calls from the multiplex PCR reads with MiXCR, one row per CDR3 protein. Of under 300,000 distinct CDR3 sequences listed, over 45% were seen once; the top ten hold roughly 13%. The sequencing input was peripheral blood mononuclear cells (PBMCs). The source is a man aged 18 to 29 with type 2 diabetes.

CDR3 amino acids: CASSATETDEQFF. The CDR3 DNA reads as TGCGCCAGCAGCGCGACAGAAACCGATGAGCAGTTCTTC. The chain carries TRBV5-1 and TRBJ2-5; D possibly corresponds to TRBD1 (5 bases). The last part of the DNA fits TRBJ2-1 better; the J call may be wrong. Germline lookup yields CDR1 SGHRS and CDR2 YFSETQ. The CDR3 is 13 amino acids.

The rearrangement joins TRBV29-1 to TRBJ2-7; the D gene is possibly TRBD1 (6 bases). The CDR3 extends over 12 amino acids. Trimming pared 4 bases from V and 5 bases from J, leaving 12 bases between. CDR1 is SQVTM, CDR2 ANQGSEA, per germline. Written as DNA, the CDR3 is TGCAGCGTTGTCCACAGGGCCAACGAGCAGTACTTC. Translated, it gives CSVVHRANEQYF.

The chain combines TRBV29-1 with TRBJ2-5; D gene uncertain. The ends were cut back, 1 base at V and 4 bases at J, with 10 bases in the middle. The CDR3 totals 13 residues. Germline-derived CDR1 and CDR2 are SQVTM and ANQGSEA. In DNA form, the CDR3 reads TGCAGCGTTGAAGTAGGGCTGGGAGAGACCCAGTACTTC. It encodes CSVEVGLGETQYF.

There are a few counts of this clonotype. The chain recombines TRBV27 with TRBJ2-7; D is ambiguous. The germline V gene has CDR1 MNHEY and CDR2 SMNVEV (reference sequence). With 3 bases removed from V and 1 base from J, the gap between germline ends came to 13 bases. There are 15 residues in the CDR3. The DNA for the CDR3 is TGTGCCAGCAGTTTCGAACCCGATGTTTCCTACGAGCAGTACTTC. As protein: CASSFEPDVSYEQYF.

V is TRBV10-3 and J is TRBJ2-7, with a tentative D call TRBD2 (6 bases). Trimming stripped 10 bases from V and 3 bases from J, with 19 bases between. This CDR3 has 14 amino acids. Per germline, CDR1 ENHRY and CDR2 SYGVKD. CDR3: CATGAGGGNYEQYF. The CDR3 region has the DNA TGTGCCACCGGAGCGGGCGGAGGGAACTACGAGCAGTACTTC.

V and J are TRBV12-3 or TRBV12-4 and TRBJ1-1, with 10 positions matching TRBD1. V lost 3 bases to trimming and J lost 6 bases; unmatched junction nucleotides: 7. The CDR3 extends over 15 amino acids. CDR3 loop: CASSFDRGLGAEAFF. As DNA, the CDR3 is TGTGCCAGCAGTTTTGACAGGGGGCTAGGGGCTGAAGCTTTCTTT.

The chain has TRBV5-1 and TRBJ2-7; 7 bases line up with TRBD2. Germline trimming cut 2 bases from V and 3 bases from J; bases unmatched to any gene: 5. Germline CDR1 reads SGHRS; CDR2 reads YFSETQ. The CDR3 is made up of 14 amino acids. The CDR3 coding sequence is TGCGCCAGCAGCTTCGGACTAGGCGGCTACGAGCAGTACTTC. Amino acid sequence: CASSFGLGGYEQYF. Looking up the rest from reference TRBV5-1 and TRBJ2-7 gives the full variable domain: KAGVTQTPRYLIKTRGQQVTLSCSPISGHRSVSWYQQTPGQGLQFLFEYFSETQRNKGNFPGRFSGRQFSNSRSEMNVSTLELGDSALYLCASSFGLGGYEQYFGPGTRLTVT.

This chain joins TRBV29-1 and TRBJ2-1, with D perhaps TRBD1 (5 bases). V was trimmed by 6 bases and J by 6 bases, leaving 12 bases between them. The CDR3 runs 12 residues. CDR1 is SQVTM, CDR2 ANQGSEA, per germline. The CDR3 DNA reads as TGCAGCGTGGGGCCGGGCGGCAATGAGCAGTTCTTC. It is translated as CSVGPGGNEQFF.

J is TRBJ2-5 and V is TRBV27, with 7 bases aligning to TRBD1. With the DNA end fitting TRBJ2-1 better, the J assignment may be wrong. Germline assignment: CDR1 MNHEY and CDR2 SMNVEV (reference sequence). The CDR3 extends over 16 amino acids. CDR3 region: CASSFRQGGYTNEQFF. The CDR3 DNA follows: TGTGCCAGCAGTTTCCGACAGGGTGGCTACACTAATGAGCAGTTCTTC.

Remarks on this clonotype: A much larger clone differs by one base, so this may be a read error. V usage is TRBV19 and J usage is TRBJ2-3, with D uncertain. In germline, CDR1 is LNHDA, CDR2 SQIVND (reference sequence). Trimming removed 5 bases at V and 6 bases at J, with 12 bases between. This CDR3 has 13 residues. CDR3 nucleotide sequence: TGTGCCAGTAGTGGTAGTGCTTGGGATACGCAGTATTTT. It codes for CASSGSAWDTQYF.

The CDR3 reads CASSSGRSYGYTF. The CDR3 nucleotides are TGTGCCAGCAGTTCAGGACGGAGCTATGGCTACACCTTC. The genes are TRBV12-3 or TRBV12-4 and TRBJ1-2; D uncertain. Trimming removed 4 bases from V and 4 bases from J, with 10 bases in between. The CDR3 spans 13 residues.

This chain joins TRBV19 and TRBJ2-7, with D perhaps being TRBD1 or TRBD2 (5 bases each). The CDR3 has 14 amino acids. Germline CDR1 is LNHDA and CDR2 is SQIVND (reference sequence). Trimming removed 5 bases from V and 3 bases from J, with 14 bases in between. The CDR3 loop is CASSGTGRRYEQYF. CDR3 sequence (DNA): TGTGCCAGTAGTGGCACGGGACGGCGCTACGAGCAGTACTTC.

This clonotype showed up just a few times. DNA for the CDR3: TGTGCCATCAGCTCCGGGACAGGGGTAGAGACCCAGTACTTC. The encoded protein is CAISSGTGVETQYF. The chain joins TRBV10-3 to TRBJ2-5, with 10 bases identical to TRBD1. The CDR3 length is 14 residues. V was pared by 6 bases and J by 4 bases, with 5 bases of the junction left unmatched. From germline, CDR1 is ENHRY and CDR2 SYGVKD.

This clonotype appeared a few times. The J gene is TRBJ1-5, the V gene TRBV6-1; no reliable D call. CDR1 MNHNS and CDR2 SASEGT come from the germline V gene. This CDR3 has 13 residues. V lost 2 bases to trimming and J lost 6 bases, with 8 bases between them. The CDR3: CASSESESQPQHF. CDR3 DNA sequence: TGTGCCAGCAGTGAATCGGAAAGTCAGCCCCAGCATTTT.

Comment on this clonotype: The CDR3 ends on some other residue instead of the conserved phenylalanine or tryptophan, so this is likely a read error. V usage is TRBV30 and J usage is TRBJ2-7, with D tentatively TRBD1 or TRBD2 (5 bases each). The CDR3 is 13 amino acids. CDR1 is GTSNPN, CDR2 SVGIG, per germline (reference sequence). Trimming shortened V by 5 bases and J by 3 bases, and 14 bases separated the two germline ends. CDR3 in DNA: TGTGCCTGGTGTCTGGGGGTGGGCTACGAGCAGTACCTC. Protein product: CAWCLGVGYEQYL.

Concerning this clonotype: The conserved closing phenylalanine or tryptophan is absent in this CDR3, likely reflecting a read error. The chain uses TRBV7-9 and TRBJ1-1; D gene ambiguous. This CDR3 region has 13 residues. Trimming took 5 bases from V and 0 from J, leaving 7 bases between them. Germline V gene lookup returns CDR1 SEHNR and CDR2 FQNEAQ (reference sequence). The CDR3 is CASSLFMNTEAFS. In nucleotides, the CDR3 is TGTGCCAGCAGCCTTTTCATGAACACTGAAGCTTTCTCT.

The chain joins TRBV29-1 to TRBJ1-2; 10 nucleotides agree with TRBD1. The V gene end was trimmed by 6 bases and the J gene end by 2 bases; junction bases not matched to a gene: 9. The CDR3 spans 15 residues. Per germline, CDR1 SQVTM and CDR2 ANQGSEA. The CDR3 loop reads CSVHHRGQGNYGYTF. CDR3 sequence (DNA): TGCAGCGTACACCACCGGGGACAGGGGAACTATGGCTACACCTTC.

The chain uses TRBV12-3 or TRBV12-4 and TRBJ2-7; maybe TRBD1 (5 bases). V lost 3 bases to trimming and J lost 12 bases, with 18 bases between them. The CDR3 contains 13 residues. For the CDR3, the DNA is TGTGCCAGCAGTTTCTCCCGGATTGGAAGGGGGTACTTC. Amino acid sequence: CASSFSRIGRGYF.

The J gene is TRBJ1-1, the V gene TRBV6-6, with TRBD1 as a possible D gene (5 bases). Germline CDR1 is MNHNY and CDR2 is SVGAGI (reference sequence). The ends were cut back, 6 bases at V and 7 bases at J, with 18 bases in the middle. The CDR3 extends over 14 amino acids. The chain's CDR3 is CASSRRRTGGEAFF. The DNA of the CDR3 is TGTGCCAGCAGCCGCAGGCGAACGGGGGGTGAAGCTTTCTTT.

The chain is built from TRBV6-5 and TRBJ1-1, with D tentatively TRBD1 (6 bases). Trimming cost V 2 bases and J 6 bases, with 16 bases left between them. This CDR3 spans 15 amino acids. Germline loops: CDR1 MNHEY, CDR2 SVGAGI. The DNA of the CDR3 is TGTGCCAGCAGTTACGCGGGGGCTCGAAGGGCTGAAGCTTTCTTT. It encodes CASSYAGARRAEAFF.

The V gene is TRBV18, the J gene TRBJ2-1; TRBD2 agrees at 8 bases. Germline values: CDR1 KGHSH, CDR2 LQKENI. V trimming: 5 bases; J trimming: 2 bases; junction bases outside the gene matches: 5. This CDR3 is 15 amino acids long. DNA for the CDR3: TGTGCCAGCTCAACCGGGGGGGCAGCCTACAATGAGCAGTTCTTC. Translating gives CASSTGGAAYNEQFF.

This clonotype turned up a few times. The rearrangement uses TRBV10-2 and TRBJ1-5; D is perhaps TRBD1 (5 bases). The CDR3 extends over 12 amino acids. CDR1 WSHSY and CDR2 SAAADI come from the germline V gene. V shed 8 bases and J shed 6 bases, with 11 bases lying between them. As DNA, the CDR3 is TGCGCCAGCGACCCGGGACGTCAGCCCCAGCATTTT. Its translation: CASDPGRQPQHF.

The table lists this clonotype with many counts. The V gene is TRBV2, the J gene TRBJ2-3; no clear D. CDR3 size: 12 residues. CDR1 is SNHLY and CDR2 is FYNNEI in the germline V gene. Deletions cut 6 bases from V and 5 bases from J, with 9 bases between. DNA for the CDR3: TGTGCCAGCAGCCAATCGAGAGATACGCAGTATTTT. The encoded protein is CASSQSRDTQYF. The full variable domain, completed using reference TRBV2 and TRBJ2-3, is EPEVTQTPSHQVTQMGQEVILRCVPISNHLYFYWYRQILGQKVEFLVSFYNNEISEKSEIFDDQFSVERPDGSNFTLKIRSTKLEDSAMYFCASSQSRDTQYFGPGTRLTVL.

The chain uses TRBV14 and TRBJ1-2; 7 positions agree with TRBD1. The CDR3 contains 15 residues. The junction had 5 bases not matched to a gene; V was cut back by 0 bases and J by 4 bases. Germline V lookup: CDR1 SGHDN, CDR2 FVKESK. The CDR3 DNA reads TGTGCCAGCAGCCAAGAAACAGGGGTGGGCTATGGCTACACCTTC. This sequence encodes CASSQETGVGYGYTF.

The table lists this clonotype with a few counts. The chain couples TRBV7-3 to TRBJ2-5; no clear D. The length of the CDR3 is 14 residues. Deletions cut 0 bases from V and 4 bases from J, with 9 bases between. CDR1 and CDR2 from the germline V gene are SGHTA and FQGTGA. The CDR3 DNA is TGTGCCAGCAGCTTAACGGCAGGTCTAGAGACCCAGTACTTC. Translation: CASSLTAGLETQYF.

The chain carries TRBV19 and TRBJ2-7; 8 nucleotides match TRBD2. Germline lookup yields CDR1 LNHDA and CDR2 SQIVND (reference sequence). The V gene end was trimmed by 3 bases and the J gene end by 3 bases; junction bases not matched to a gene: 7. The CDR3 is 15 amino acids. CDR3 residues: CASSIAGGGVYEQYF. The DNA for the CDR3 is TGTGCCAGTAGTATCGCGGGGGGAGGGGTCTACGAGCAGTACTTC.

This clonotype appeared many times. This chain connects TRBV15 to TRBJ2-7; 9 bases align to TRBD1. Germline lookup yields CDR1 LNHNV and CDR2 YYDKDF (reference sequence). The J segment lost 2 bases and the V segment lost 5 bases, leaving 7 bases of the junction unmatched. The CDR3 covers 15 residues. CDR3 protein: CATSSPGQGTYEQYF. Written as DNA, the CDR3 is TGTGCCACCAGCTCTCCGGGACAGGGAACCTACGAGCAGTACTTC.

This clonotype has only a few counts. The CDR3 DNA sequence: TGTGCCAGCAGTTTAACTTCTTTCGGGGCGCTTGGCTACACCTTC. Protein: CASSLTSFGALGYTF. J is TRBJ1-2 and V is TRBV27; a possible D gene is TRBD1 (5 bases). Germline V gene sequence: CDR1 MNHEY, CDR2 SMNVEV (reference sequence). Deletions cut 2 bases from V and 7 bases from J, with 17 bases between. This CDR3 is built from 15 residues.

V gene TRBV5-1 combines with J gene TRBJ1-2; D not resolved. CDR3 size: 18 residues. V lost 3 bases and J 4 bases, leaving 25 bases between the germline ends. The germline V gene has CDR1 SGHRS and CDR2 YFSETQ. CDR3 residues: CASSSEGLGAAPIYGYTF. Here the CDR3 DNA reads TGCGCCAGCAGCTCCGAAGGTTTGGGCGCCGCCCCTATCTATGGCTACACCTTC. Combining the CDR3 with reference TRBV5-1 and TRBJ1-2 gives the whole variable domain KAGVTQTPRYLIKTRGQQVTLSCSPISGHRSVSWYQQTPGQGLQFLFEYFSETQRNKGNFPGRFSGRQFSNSRSEMNVSTLELGDSALYLCASSSEGLGAAPIYGYTFGSGTRLTVV.

This chain connects TRBV10-1 to TRBJ2-7; perhaps TRBD1 as D (10 bases). Trimming removed 5 bases from V and 0 bases from J, with 35 bases in between. The germline V gene encodes CDR1 WNHNN and CDR2 SYGVQD (reference sequence). The CDR3 length is 22 residues. The CDR3 DNA is TGCGCCAGCAGTACGGGACAGGGGAAACCGGGACTAGCCGAGAGAAGCTCCTACGAGCAGTACTTC. As protein: CASSTGQGKPGLAERSSYEQYF.

This clonotype was seen a handful of times. The V call is TRBV6-2 or TRBV6-3, the J call TRBJ1-2; the match to TRBD1 covers 10 bases. CDR3 length: 18 residues. The germline CDR1 and CDR2 sequences are MNHEY and SVGEGT. Germline trimming cut 5 bases from V and 8 bases from J; bases unmatched to any gene: 20. CDR3 sequence reads: CASSDRPGTGVYPDGYTF. The CDR3 DNA is TGTGCCAGCAGTGACCGCCCCGGGACAGGGGTCTACCCGGACGGCTACACCTTC.

This clonotype was seen a handful of times. This rearrangement joins TRBV27 to TRBJ2-2; unclear D gene. The CDR3 is 14 amino acids. The V gene's germline CDR1 is MNHEY and CDR2 SMNVEV (reference sequence). V lost 3 bases and J 4 bases, leaving 9 bases between the germline ends. The CDR3 spells CASSLRQITGELFF. The CDR3 DNA sequence: TGTGCCAGCAGTTTGCGGCAGATCACCGGGGAGCTGTTTTTT.